A selection of T cell receptor beta chains follows, all from one sample in a study of T cells in localized non-small cell lung cancer. Here immunoSEQ multiplex PCR was the method, and the copy in TCRdb shows in-frame clones only, minus some. Among about 74,000 clones listed, less than 85% were seen once. Specimen: peripheral blood, collected before any cancer treatment. These receptors all come from a female donor at least 60 years old with stage I lung adenocarcinoma. Each CDR3 is given with its conserved first and last residue. The order of the fields is V gene, J gene, clone size, D gene, CDR3 length, CDR3 DNA, CDR3 protein. A D gene is named only where the DNA matches it firmly. Clone size is not always given. Where it is, it says once, few, many or a class for expanded clones.

>TRBV7-6|TRBJ2-7|-|-|15
TGTGCCAGCAGCTTAGCGCCTACCCCTTCCTACGAGCAGTACTTC
CASSLAPTPSYEQYF
>TRBV7-8|TRBJ1-4|-|TRBD1|15
TGTGCCAGCAGCTTAGAGGGACAGCGTAATGAAAAACTGTTTTTT
CASSLEGQRNEKLFF
>TRBV10-3|TRBJ2-5|-|TRBD2|14
TGTGCCATCAGTGAGTCGAGACTAGCGGGTCCCCTGTACTTC
CAISESRLAGPLYF
>TRBV28|TRBJ1-5|-|-|14
TGTGCCAGCAGGGCCTTGAAGTTTCAACAGCCCCAGCATTTT
CASRALKFQQPQHF
>TRBV10-3|TRBJ1-5|-|-|15
TGTGCCATCAGTGAGTCTTATGGGGGAAATCAGCCCCAGCATTTT
CAISESYGGNQPQHF
>TRBV15|TRBJ1-4|-|-|15
TGTGCCACCAGCAGAGGGGGGGTGGTGAATGAAAAACTGTTTTTT
CATSRGGVVNEKLFF
>TRBV15|TRBJ2-3|-|TRBD1|14
TGTGCCACCAGCGTCCGGACAGGGTCAGATACGCAGTATTTT
CATSVRTGSDTQYF
>TRBV5-1|TRBJ2-1|-|TRBD2|17
TGCGCCAGCAGCTCTCGGACTAGCGGGGGCACCTACAATGAGCAGTTCTTC
CASSSRTSGGTYNEQFF
>TRBV5-6|TRBJ2-3|-|-|15
TGTGCCAGCAGCTTGGTGGCTAGCGGCACAGATACGCAGTATTTT
CASSLVASGTDTQYF
>TRBV6-5|TRBJ2-7|-|-|15
TGTGCCAGCAGTTACGGGGCGAACTTGGACTACGAGCAGTACTTC
CASSYGANLDYEQYF
>TRBV7-2|TRBJ1-2|-|-|13
TGTGCCAGCCAAAAAGGGCCTGCCTCAAGCTACACCTTC
CASQKGPASSYTF
>TRBV5-8|TRBJ1-5|-|-|17
TGTGCCAGCAGCCAGGGGAAACAGGGAGGGCTGGATCAGCCCCAGCATTTT
CASSQGKQGGLDQPQHF
>TRBV7-6|TRBJ2-1|-|TRBD2|13
TGTGCCAGCAGCTTGACTAGCGGGAGCCCCCAGTTCTTC
CASSLTSGSPQFF
>TRBV28|TRBJ1-1|-|TRBD1|14
TGTGCCAGCAGGGTCCCAGGGGGATACACTGAAGCTTTCTTT
CASRVPGGYTEAFF
>TRBV10-3|TRBJ1-4|few|-|20
TGTGCCATCAGTGAGTCTTATATTGTAGTACGGATACCAACTAATGAAAAACTGTTTTTT
CAISESYIVVRIPTNEKLFF
>TRBV6-5|TRBJ2-5|-|TRBD1|14
TGTGCCAGCAGTAGGACAGGGAACCAAGAGACCCAGTACTTC
CASSRTGNQETQYF
>TRBV7-2|TRBJ2-7|-|TRBD1|13
TGTGCCAGCAGCTTCTGGACAGGGCGCGAGCAGTACTTC
CASSFWTGREQYF
>TRBV19|TRBJ2-1|-|-|14
TGTGCCAGTAGTATACAGAGCTCCTACAATGAGCAGTTCTTC
CASSIQSSYNEQFF
>TRBV5-4|TRBJ2-2|-|-|15
TGTGCCAGCAGCCAGGAGGTGGGTGGCACCGGGGAGCTGTTTTTT
CASSQEVGGTGELFF
>TRBV19|TRBJ1-5|-|-|16
TGTGCCAGTAGTATAGAGGCGCGAGGCCGCAATCAGCCCCAGCATTTT
CASSIEARGRNQPQHF
>TRBV15|TRBJ1-4|-|TRBD1|15
TGTGCCACCAGCAGAGAACGACAGGGAGGCGAAAAACTGTTTTTT
CATSRERQGGEKLFF
>TRBV4-2|TRBJ2-3|-|TRBD2|15
TGTGCCAGCAGCCATGGTAGCGGGGGCACAGATACGCAGTATTTT
CASSHGSGGTDTQYF
>TRBV28|TRBJ2-2|-|-|15
TGTGCCAGCAGTTTTGAGCACCCGAACACCGGGGAGCTGTTTTTT
CASSFEHPNTGELFF
>TRBV7-9|TRBJ1-4|-|-|15
TGTGCCAGCAGCCACCGGGACAAAAGTAATGAAAAACTGTTTTTT
CASSHRDKSNEKLFF
>TRBV7-2|TRBJ1-1|-|TRBD1|14
TGTGCCAGCACCCAGGGGGCAACAAACACTGAAGCTTTCTTT
CASTQGATNTEAFF
>TRBV5-1|TRBJ2-7|-|-|16
TGCGCCAGCAGCCGCGTCGGGCCTAGCCGGATCTACGAGCAGTACTTC
CASSRVGPSRIYEQYF
>TRBV12-5|TRBJ2-1|once|TRBD2|17
TGTGCTAGTGGACGGACTAGCGGGGGGGCCCGGCTGAATGAGCAGTTCTTC
CASGRTSGGARLNEQFF
>TRBV7-8|TRBJ1-4|-|-|15
TGTGCCAGCAGCCCCCAGACGGCAACTAATGAAAAACTGTTTTTT
CASSPQTATNEKLFF
>TRBV5-1|TRBJ1-2|-|-|15
TGCGCCAGCAGCTCAGGGACGGAAACAGGGTATGGCTACACCTTC
CASSSGTETGYGYTF
>TRBV27|TRBJ1-4|-|-|13
TGTGCCAGCAGTTTCCAGGTGAAAGAAAAACTGTTTTTT
CASSFQVKEKLFF
>TRBV5-1|TRBJ1-6|-|-|14
TGCGCCAGCAGCTTGTCGCAAGAGAATTCACCCCTCCACTTT
CASSLSQENSPLHF
>TRBV6-6|TRBJ2-1|-|TRBD2|16
TGTGCCAGCAGTCAACTAGCGGGGGACAGCCATGATGAGCAGTTCTTC
CASSQLAGDSHDEQFF
>TRBV7-9|TRBJ2-7|-|TRBD2|13
TGTGCCAGCAGCGGACTAGCGGGAGACGAGCAGTACTTC
CASSGLAGDEQYF
>TRBV19|TRBJ1-4|-|TRBD1|13
TGTGCCAGTAACAGGGGGCGCCTCGAAAAACTGTTTTTT
CASNRGRLEKLFF
>TRBV5-8|TRBJ1-1|-|-|15
TGTGCCAGCAGCTTGGGGACAGATATGAACACTGAAGCTTTCTTT
CASSLGTDMNTEAFF
>TRBV7-2|TRBJ2-2|-|-|15
TGTGCCAGCAGCTTAGTCTTGCAGAACACCGGGGAGCTGTTTTTT
CASSLVLQNTGELFF
>TRBV10-2|TRBJ2-7|-|TRBD2|13
TGCGCCAGCATTCGGGGGGTCCAATACGAGCAGTACTTC
CASIRGVQYEQYF
>TRBV19|TRBJ1-5|-|-|13
TGTGCCAGTAGTACCCTTCCCCAAATGCCCCAGCATTTT
CASSTLPQMPQHF
>TRBV2|TRBJ1-2|-|TRBD1|13
TGTGCCAGCAGCTCCGGGACAGGGGTCGGCTACACCTTC
CASSSGTGVGYTF
>TRBV10-1|TRBJ1-4|-|TRBD1|13
TGCGCCAACCTGGACAGGGGGAATGAAAAACTGTTTTTT
CANLDRGNEKLFF
>TRBV7-3|TRBJ1-2|once|-|13
TGTGCCAGCAGCCCCTATGGGGGGAGAGGCTACACCTTC
CASSPYGGRGYTF
>TRBV7-5|TRBJ1-5|-|-|14
TGTGTCAGAAGCTTAAGGGGTTTCAATCAGCCCCAGCATTTT
CVRSLRGFNQPQHF
>TRBV5-4|TRBJ2-1|-|TRBD2|16
TGTGCCAGCAGCTTAAGGCGGGGGGGAGGGAGTGATGAGCAGTTCTTC
CASSLRRGGGSDEQFF
>TRBV19|TRBJ1-5|-|-|14
TGTGCCAGTGGTGGACAGCGTAGCAATCAGCCCCAGCATTTT
CASGGQRSNQPQHF
>TRBV6-5|TRBJ2-7|-|-|16
TGTGCCAGCAGTTACTCAGGGGGGCAGTCCTCCTACGAGCAGTACTTC
CASSYSGGQSSYEQYF
>TRBV10-1|TRBJ1-1|few|TRBD1|13
TGCGCCAGCACCGAGGACAGGTTCTCTGAAGCTTTCTTT
CASTEDRFSEAFF
>TRBV5-1|TRBJ2-2|-|-|18
TGCGCCAGCAGCCCTTTCGTTCAGACAGGCGGTTCCACCGGGGAGCTGTTTTTT
CASSPFVQTGGSTGELFF
>TRBV7-9|TRBJ2-2|-|-|16
TGTGCCAGCAGCCCGATTCTAGCGAGCCTTACCGGGGAGCTGTTTTTT
CASSPILASLTGELFF
>TRBV7-2|TRBJ2-2|-|-|13
TGTGCCAGCAGCCCACGATGGACCGGGGAGCTGTTTTTT
CASSPRWTGELFF
>TRBV19|TRBJ2-5|-|TRBD2|13
TGTGCCAGTAGTACAGCGGGGTACGAGACCCAGTACTTC
CASSTAGYETQYF
>TRBV7-6|TRBJ2-1|-|TRBD2|18
TGTGCCAGCAGCTTAAAAGGGCCGGGACTAGCGGGATACAATGAGCAGTTCTTC
CASSLKGPGLAGYNEQFF
>TRBV10-1|TRBJ2-5|-|TRBD1|15
TGCGCCAGCAGTATTCGGACAGGGAGCCAAGAGACCCAGTACTTC
CASSIRTGSQETQYF
>TRBV4-1|TRBJ1-2|-|TRBD1|17
TGCGCCAGCAGCCAAGATCTGCATAGGACAGGGTTGTTGGGCTACACCTTC
CASSQDLHRTGLLGYTF
>TRBV5-1|TRBJ1-5|-|-|14
TGCGCCAGCAGATACGACGGGGGAAATCAGCCCCAGCATTTT
CASRYDGGNQPQHF
>TRBV11-2|TRBJ1-1|-|-|13
TGTGCCAGCAGCTCCCCAAGGGCTTTGAGAGCTTTCTTT
CASSSPRALRAFF